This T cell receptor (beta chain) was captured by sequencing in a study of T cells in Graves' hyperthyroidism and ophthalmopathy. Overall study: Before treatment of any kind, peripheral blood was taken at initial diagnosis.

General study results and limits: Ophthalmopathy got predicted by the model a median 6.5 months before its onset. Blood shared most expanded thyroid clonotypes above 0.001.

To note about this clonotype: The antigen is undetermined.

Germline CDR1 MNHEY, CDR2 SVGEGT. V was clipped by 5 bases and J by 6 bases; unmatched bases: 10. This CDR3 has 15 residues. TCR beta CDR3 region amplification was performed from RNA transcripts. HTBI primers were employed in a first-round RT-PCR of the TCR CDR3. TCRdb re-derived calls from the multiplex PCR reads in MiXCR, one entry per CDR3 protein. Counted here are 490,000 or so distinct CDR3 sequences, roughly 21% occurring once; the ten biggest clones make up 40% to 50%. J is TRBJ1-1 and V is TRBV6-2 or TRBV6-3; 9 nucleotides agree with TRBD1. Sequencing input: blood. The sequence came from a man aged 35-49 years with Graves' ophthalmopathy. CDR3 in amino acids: CASSTWTGAGSEAFF. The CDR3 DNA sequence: TGTGCCAGCAGTACCTGGACAGGGGCGGGCTCTGAAGCTTTCTTT.